One and the same sample provided the 28 T cell receptor beta chains below, sequenced in a study of graft-versus-host responses after intestinal transplantation. Method: immunoSEQ multiplex PCR; TCRdb's copy keeps in-frame clones and lacks some. The data contain about 99,000 clones, around 90% of them singletons. These receptors' targets are unknown. The sample in question was unstimulated CD8+ T cells sorted from spleen or lymph node cells, obtained before transplant. Every receptor here comes from a human donor who was the organ donor for an intestinal transplant.

The chain carries TRBV28 and TRBJ2-5, with 7 positions matching TRBD2. The J call may be incorrect, as the DNA end agrees better with TRBJ2-7. CDR3 length: 16 residues. Germline CDR1 reads MDHEN; CDR2 reads SYDVKM. The CDR3 DNA follows: TGTGCCAGCAGTTTAAAGATGGGAGGGGTGGGCCACGAGCAGTACTTC. Protein product: CASSLKMGGVGHEQYF.

This chain joins TRBV11-2 and TRBJ1-2, with D perhaps TRBD1 (6 bases). This CDR3 has 13 residues. V lost 5 bases, J lost 8 bases, and 15 bases lay in between. Per germline, CDR1 SGHAT and CDR2 FQNNGV. Here the CDR3 reads CASSHRTVYGYTF. The CDR3 DNA reads TGTGCCAGCAGCCACAGGACAGTTTACGGCTACACCTTC.

This chain links TRBV9 with TRBJ2-5; 7 bases line up with TRBD1. The J call may be mistaken, given a closer DNA end match to TRBJ2-7. From germline, CDR1 is SGDLS and CDR2 YYNGEE. The CDR3 has 14 amino acids. The CDR3 protein is CASSVTGTAYEQYF. Here the CDR3 DNA reads TGTGCCAGCAGCGTCACCGGGACAGCCTACGAGCAGTACTTC.

V is TRBV10-1 and J is TRBJ1-1; 7 positions agree with TRBD1. Germline assignment: CDR1 WNHNN and CDR2 SYGVQD (reference sequence). V lost 2 bases to trimming and J lost 0 bases; unmatched junction nucleotides: 0. This CDR3 spans 14 amino acids. CDR3 protein: CASSEDRVNTEAFF. CDR3 DNA sequence: TGCGCCAGCAGTGAGGACAGGGTGAACACTGAAGCTTTCTTT.

The gene calls are TRBV4-1 and TRBJ1-2; 8 bases are shared with TRBD1. Germline CDR1 and CDR2: MGHRA and YSYEKL. J lost 5 bases, V lost 0 bases, and 5 bases had no gene match. The CDR3 is 15 amino acids. CDR3 bases: TGCGCCAGCAGCCAAGATGGGACAGGAGGTTATGGCTACACCTTC. This codes for CASSQDGTGGYGYTF.

The gene calls are TRBV15 and TRBJ2-3; unclear D gene. Deletions cut 1 base from V and 2 bases from J, with 7 bases between. CDR3 size: 14 residues. Germline CDR1 is LNHNV and CDR2 is YYDKDF (reference sequence). CDR3 in amino acids: CATSRVRVTDTQYF. The CDR3 DNA follows: TGTGCCACCAGCAGAGTTCGGGTCACAGATACGCAGTATTTT.

For this clone: The junction does not match germline at one end; this may be a read error. V usage is TRBV7-9 and J usage is TRBJ2-1; 7 bases line up with TRBD2. CDR3 length: 12 amino acids. From germline, CDR1 is SEHNR and CDR2 FQNEAQ (reference sequence). The CDR3 region is CASSLGAGEQLF. The CDR3, as DNA: TGTGCCAGCAGCTTAGGGGCGGGAGAGCAGCTCTTC.

The genes are TRBV27 and TRBJ2-1; no clear D. The germline gives CDR1 MNHEY, CDR2 SMNVEV (reference sequence). The V end lost 3 bases, the J end lost 6 bases, and 9 bases lay between the germline ends. The CDR3 consists of 13 residues. The CDR3: CASSLGRGNEQFF. Written as DNA, the CDR3 is TGTGCCAGCAGTTTGGGTCGAGGCAATGAGCAGTTCTTC.

The chain employs TRBV13 and TRBJ2-5; D is perhaps TRBD1 (5 bases). V lost 3 bases and J lost 4, with 12 bases in between. CDR3 length: 14 amino acids. CDR1 is PRHDT and CDR2 is FYEKMQ in the germline V gene (reference sequence). The CDR3 sequence is CASSLGQDLETQYF. CDR3 in DNA: TGTGCCAGCAGCTTGGGGCAGGATCTAGAGACCCAGTACTTC.

The gene calls are TRBV21-1 and TRBJ2-5; the DNA was not used to check the table's D call, TRBD2. TRBV21-1 is given as a pseudogene. This CDR3 spans 21 amino acids. The chain's CDR3 is CASSQTGGVLAGVGFKKTQYF. The CDR3 DNA reads TGTGCCAGCAGCCAAACCGGGGGGGTATTAGCGGGAGTGGGTTTTAAAAAGACCCAGTACTTC.

This sequence joins TRBV4-2 and TRBJ2-5; no definite D call. Germline-derived CDR1 and CDR2 are LGHNA and YNFKEQ. V was shortened by 0 bases and J by 2 bases, with 7 bases between the two germline ends. The CDR3 is 14 amino acids. DNA of the CDR3: TGTGCCAGCAGCCAAGAACCCGGGCAAGAGACCCAGTACTTC. Protein sequence: CASSQEPGQETQYF.

The chain links TRBV2 to TRBJ2-7, with 13 bases identical to TRBD2. The V gene end was trimmed by 7 bases and the J gene end by 0 bases; junction bases not matched to a gene: 21. CDR3 length: 21 amino acids. CDR1 is SNHLY and CDR2 is FYNNEI in the germline V gene. Written as DNA, the CDR3 is TGTGCCAGCATTTGGACTAGCGGGAGTTTGCGTAGAGGAAGAAACTCCTACGAGCAGTACTTC. It yields the protein CASIWTSGSLRRGRNSYEQYF.

The V gene is TRBV7-9, the J gene TRBJ2-1; 10 bases agree with TRBD2. The trim removed 3 bases at V and 7 bases at J, leaving 15 bases unmatched. The CDR3 contains 18 residues. The germline CDR1 and CDR2 sequences are SEHNR and FQNEAQ (reference sequence). The CDR3, as DNA: TGTGCCAGCAGCTTCCCCCCCAGCGGGGGGGCCATCGAGAATGAGCAGTTCTTC. Translating it yields CASSFPPSGGAIENEQFF.

This clone was seen just once. The chain has TRBV16 and TRBJ1-3; D possibly corresponds to TRBD1 (6 bases). Germline assignment: CDR1 KGHSY and CDR2 FQNENV. V shed 5 bases and J shed 4 bases, with 21 bases lying between them. CDR3 length: 17 amino acids. The CDR3, as DNA: TGTGCCAGCAGCGCAACACAGGGAAATGAGATCGGAAACACCATATATTTT. This translates into CASSATQGNEIGNTIYF.

The chain couples TRBV6-1 to TRBJ2-7, with 10 bases aligning to TRBD2. This CDR3 spans 15 amino acids. The germline V gene encodes CDR1 MNHNS and CDR2 SASEGT. Trimming cost V 7 bases and J 5 bases; bases outside gene matches: 11. The DNA for the CDR3 is TGTGCCAGCAAATTCCTAGCGGGAGTTCGGGACGAGCAGTACTTC. Encoded protein: CASKFLAGVRDEQYF.

The count of this clone is one. The CDR3 coding sequence is TGTGCCAGCGGATTAGCGGGAGGGGTCTACAATGAGCAGTTCTTC. Translated: CASGLAGGVYNEQFF. The chain carries TRBV2 and TRBJ2-1, with 11 bases that match TRBD2. The V gene's germline CDR1 is SNHLY and CDR2 FYNNEI. With V trimmed by 8 bases and J by 3 bases, 6 bases remained unmatched. The CDR3 is 15 residues long.

The V call is TRBV18, the J call TRBJ2-7, with D possibly TRBD2 on 6 matching bases. Trimming left V 3 bases short and J 2 bases short, with 20 bases between. Germline V CDR1 and CDR2: KGHSH, LQKENI. CDR3 size: 17 residues. The CDR3: CASSPFHPGDPAYEQYF. CDR3 DNA sequence: TGTGCCAGCTCACCTTTCCATCCGGGGGACCCAGCCTACGAGCAGTACTTC.

This chain uses TRBV9 with TRBJ1-3, with 7 positions matching TRBD1. V lost 3 bases and J lost 7; bases outside the gene matches: 7. Per germline, CDR1 SGDLS and CDR2 YYNGEE. This CDR3 has 14 amino acids. The CDR3 loop reads CASSEQGYWNTIYF. DNA of the CDR3: TGTGCCAGCAGCGAACAGGGGTATTGGAACACCATATATTTT. The full variable domain, completed using reference TRBV9 and TRBJ1-3, is DSGVTQTPKHLITATGQRVTLRCSPRSGDLSVYWYQQSLDQGLQFLIQYYNGEERAKGNILERFSAQQFPDLHSELNLSSLELGDSALYFCASSEQGYWNTIYFGEGSWLTVV.

This clone was found once. The rearrangement joins TRBV30 to TRBJ1-1; D is possibly TRBD1 (6 bases). V was shortened by 4 bases and J by 1 base, with 13 bases between the two germline ends. The germline gives CDR1 GTSNPN, CDR2 SVGIG (reference sequence). CDR3 length: 14 residues. Here the CDR3 DNA reads TGTGCCTGGACCCAGGGGATAAAGAACACTGAAGCTTTCTTT. It encodes CAWTQGIKNTEAFF.

The rearrangement joins TRBV7-3 to TRBJ2-7; D perhaps matches TRBD2 (7 bases). This CDR3 contains 14 residues. Germline CDR1 reads SGHTA; CDR2 reads FQGTGA. The germline V and J ends were trimmed by 6 bases and 2 bases, with 14 bases remaining between them. CDR3 in amino acids: CASSSSGGPYEQYF. The DNA of the CDR3 is TGTGCCAGCAGTTCGTCCGGGGGGCCCTACGAGCAGTACTTC.

The chain joins TRBV25-1 to TRBJ2-5; 7 bases map to TRBD2. The length of the CDR3 is 13 residues. The germline V gene has CDR1 MGHDK and CDR2 SYGVNS. After removal of 8 bases from V and 5 bases from J, the junction contained 8 bases not matched to a gene. CDR3 DNA: TGTGCCAGCGGGGGGGTGGCTCGGGAGACCCAGTACTTC. Translation gives CASGGVARETQYF. The entire variable domain, with the rest obtained from reference TRBV25-1 and TRBJ2-5, is as follows: EADIYQTPRYLVIGTGKKITLECSQTMGHDKMYWYQQDPGMELHLIHYSYGVNSTEKGDLSSESTVSRIRTEHFPLTLESARPSHTSQYLCASGGVARETQYFGPGTRLLVL.

The chain couples TRBV20-1 to TRBJ1-1; D is uncertain. Trimming took 4 bases from V and 3 from J, leaving 6 bases between them. Per the germline V gene, CDR1 is DFQATT and CDR2 is SNEGSKA (reference sequence). This CDR3 region has 11 residues. CDR3 protein: CSANDYTEAFF. As DNA, the CDR3 is TGCAGTGCTAACGACTACACTGAAGCTTTCTTT.

The CDR3 here is CASSSTGGGNYGYTF. CDR3 bases: TGTGCCAGCAGCTCGACAGGGGGCGGTAACTATGGCTACACCTTC. The chain recombines TRBV7-2 with TRBJ1-2; 10 bases agree with TRBD1. Germline CDR1 is SGHTA and CDR2 is FQGNSA. The CDR3 covers 15 residues. V was pared by 4 bases and J by 1 base, with 3 bases of the junction left unmatched.

The chain joins TRBV6-6 to TRBJ2-7; the match to TRBD1 covers 7 bases. The germline V gene encodes CDR1 MNHNY and CDR2 SVGAGI (reference sequence). This CDR3 contains 16 residues. After removal of 4 bases from V and 4 bases from J, the junction contained 13 bases not matched to a gene. The CDR3 region is CASSSRARGLAYEQYF. In nucleotides, the CDR3 is TGTGCCAGCAGTTCCCGGGCGAGGGGGCTTGCGTACGAGCAGTACTTC.

The chain links TRBV25-1 to TRBJ2-1; no reliable D call. Germline CDR1 and CDR2: MGHDK and SYGVNS. V was shortened by 3 bases and J by 0 bases, with 9 bases between the two germline ends. The CDR3 runs to 15 residues. In DNA, the CDR3 is TGTGCCAGCAGTGATATTGAGGACTCCTACAATGAGCAGTTCTTC. Amino acid sequence: CASSDIEDSYNEQFF. The full variable domain, completed using reference TRBV25-1 and TRBJ2-1, is EADIYQTPRYLVIGTGKKITLECSQTMGHDKMYWYQQDPGMELHLIHYSYGVNSTEKGDLSSESTVSRIRTEHFPLTLESARPSHTSQYLCASSDIEDSYNEQFFGPGTRLTVL.

The chain is built from TRBV27 and TRBJ2-2; 11 bases line up with TRBD2. This CDR3 spans 16 amino acids. CDR1 and CDR2 (germline): MNHEY, SMNVEV (reference sequence). The junction had 10 bases not matched to a gene; V was cut back by 5 bases and J by 8 bases. The CDR3 DNA reads TGTGCCAGCAGTCCATTAGCGGGAGGGCCTGGGGGGGAGCTGTTTTTT. Translation: CASSPLAGGPGGELFF.

This clone was observed a single time. The chain links TRBV7-9 to TRBJ2-2, with D unresolved. The V and J ends lost 5 bases and 7 bases respectively, with 11 bases between them. Germline V gene sequence: CDR1 SEHNR, CDR2 FQNEAQ (reference sequence). CDR3 length: 13 amino acids. CDR3 nucleotides: TGTGCCAGCAGCCTAGTCTCTAACGGGGAGCTGTTTTTT. Residues: CASSLVSNGELFF.

The chain links TRBV5-1 to TRBJ2-2; 7 nucleotides agree with TRBD1. Unmatched junction bases numbered 17, after V lost 3 bases and J lost 0 bases. The CDR3 runs 20 residues. Germline V CDR1 and CDR2: SGHRS, YFSETQ. CDR3 DNA: TGCGCCAGCAGCTATGAAGACCTCGGACAGGTTTTTTCGAACACCGGGGAGCTGTTTTTT. It translates to CASSYEDLGQVFSNTGELFF.